One T cell receptor (beta chain) is described in this entry. Germline CDR1 reads MNHNY; CDR2 reads SVGAGI (reference sequence). CDR3 length: 16 residues. V was pared by 7 bases and J by 2 bases, with 14 bases of the junction left unmatched. The sample comes from a study of shared clonotypes between healthy human individuals. Profiling relied on immunoSEQ multiplex PCR, and the TCRdb table lists in-frame clones only, not all of them. The sample includes approximately 2.5 million clones, approximately 92% seen only once; the top ten take 0.14%. The chain employs TRBV6-6 and TRBJ2-7, with 7 bases matching TRBD2. Sequencing was done on a sample of naive CD4+ T cells sorted from blood. As for subset: CD45RA+ positively selected. This clonotype originated in a man aged 18 to 30 in good health. CDR3 sequence: CASTSPGWGGAYEQYF. CDR3 in DNA: TGTGCCAGCACTTCCCCGGGGTGGGGAGGGGCCTACGAGCAGTACTTC.